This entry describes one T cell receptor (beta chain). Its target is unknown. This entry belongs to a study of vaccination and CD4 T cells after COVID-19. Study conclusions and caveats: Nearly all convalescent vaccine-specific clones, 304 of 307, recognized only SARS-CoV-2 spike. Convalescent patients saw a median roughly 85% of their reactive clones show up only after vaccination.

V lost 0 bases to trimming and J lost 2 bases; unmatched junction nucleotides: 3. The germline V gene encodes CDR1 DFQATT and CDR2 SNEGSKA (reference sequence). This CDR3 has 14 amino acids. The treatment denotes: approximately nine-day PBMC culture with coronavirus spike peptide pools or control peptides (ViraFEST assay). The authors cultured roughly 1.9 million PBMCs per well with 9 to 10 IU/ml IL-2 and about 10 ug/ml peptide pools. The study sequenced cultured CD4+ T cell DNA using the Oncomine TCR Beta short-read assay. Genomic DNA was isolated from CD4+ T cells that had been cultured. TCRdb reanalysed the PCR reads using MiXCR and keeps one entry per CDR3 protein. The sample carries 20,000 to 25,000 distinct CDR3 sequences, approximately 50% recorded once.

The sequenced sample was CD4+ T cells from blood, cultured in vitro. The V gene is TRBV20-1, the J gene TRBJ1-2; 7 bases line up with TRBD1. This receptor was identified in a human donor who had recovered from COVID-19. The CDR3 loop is CSARDTGENYGYTF. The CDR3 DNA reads TGCAGTGCTAGAGATACAGGGGAGAACTATGGCTACACCTTC.